A selection of T cell receptor beta chains follows, all from one sample in a study of blood T cells in healthy people across ages. MiXCR, run by TCRdb on the 5' RACE reads, gives a single entry per CDR3 protein. This table holds about 540,000 distinct CDR3 sequences, 20% to 30% found once. The sample was also linked to a second study, of T cells of mothers and their children.

Sequencing used blood. These receptors originate from a boy younger than 18 in good health. Both conserved end residues are part of each CDR3. A D gene is named only where the DNA matches it firmly. Part of the rows lack a size; the others show once, few, many or a class for expanded clones.

>TRBV24-1|TRBJ2-1|TRBD2|.
TGTGCCACCAGTGGCACGACTAGCGGGGGGTTGAGTAGTGAGCAGTTCTTC
CATSGTTSGGLSSEQFF
>TRBV20-1|TRBJ2-4|.|few
TGCAGTGCTAGAGGGGGAAGGGTAGCCAAAAACATTCAGTACTTC
CSARGGRVAKNIQYF
>TRBV5-1|TRBJ2-1|TRBD2|.
TGCGCCAGCAGCGCTGGTAGGACTAGTGGTTACAATGAGCAGTTCTTC
CASSAGRTSGYNEQFF
>TRBV3-1|TRBJ1-3|.|.
TGTGCCAGCAGCCAAGATCCGCTGGCCTCTGGAAACACCATATATTTT
CASSQDPLASGNTIYF
>TRBV28|TRBJ2-1|.|few
TGTGCCAGCAGTAAAGGACACTCAACAAATGAGCAGTTCTTC
CASSKGHSTNEQFF
>TRBV2|TRBJ2-7|.|.
TGTGCCAGCACTTTTTCCTACGAGCAGTACTTC
CASTFSYEQYF
>TRBV20-1|TRBJ2-7|.|few
TGCAGTGCTAGTAGGTCTCAAGGGGTCCACGAGCAGTACTTC
CSASRSQGVHEQYF
>TRBV9|TRBJ2-1|.|.
TGTGCCAGCAGCGCGGGAGGGACAGCATTTTACAATGAGCAGTTCTTC
CASSAGGTAFYNEQFF
>TRBV7-8|TRBJ2-7|.|.
TGTGCCAGCAGCGAGAAAGGTTCAAGGGGTTACGAGCAGTACTTC
CASSEKGSRGYEQYF
>TRBV29-1|TRBJ1-1|.|.
TGCAGCGTTGGGAGCACCCCGGGCACTGAAGCTTTCTTT
CSVGSTPGTEAFF
>TRBV14|TRBJ2-5|TRBD2|.
TGTGCCAGCAGCCAAGGCTGGGGGGGGACGTACCAAGAGACCCAGTACTTC
CASSQGWGGTYQETQYF
>TRBV4-1|TRBJ2-7|TRBD1|.
TGCGCCAGCAGCCATGGCCTGGGACAGCTCTACGAGCAGTACTTC
CASSHGLGQLYEQYF
>TRBV29-1|TRBJ2-7|.|few
TGCAGCGTTCGGTGGGGATACGTGCAGTACTTC
CSVRWGYVQYF
>TRBV28|TRBJ2-5|.|.
TGTGCCAGCAGTTCACCCCAGGACAGCCAAGAGACCCAGTACTTC
CASSSPQDSQETQYF
>TRBV20-1|TRBJ1-1|.|.
TGCAGTGCTAGGGGGTTGAGGGGTAAGAGCACTGAAGCTTTCTTT
CSARGLRGKSTEAFF
>TRBV7-9|TRBJ2-3|.|.
TGTGCCAGCAGTTTGACCGCGGATACGCAGTATTTT
CASSLTADTQYF
>TRBV6-2/TRBV6-3|TRBJ2-1|TRBD2|few
TGTGCCAGCACCGACCCGACTAGCGGGAGATCCTACAATGAGCAGTTCTTC
CASTDPTSGRSYNEQFF
>TRBV29-1|TRBJ1-2|.|.
TGCAGCGTTGGACAACCTGAAGCTAACTATGGCTACACCTTC
CSVGQPEANYGYTF
>TRBV27|TRBJ1-2|TRBD1|.
TGTGCCAGCAGTTTAGCAGGGGGCTGTGGCTACACCTTC
CASSLAGGCGYTF
>TRBV4-3|TRBJ2-2|TRBD2|.
TGCGCCAGCAGCCCCAACCCCAGTTTCAGCGGGAGGGCCGATACCGGGGAGCTGTTTTTT
CASSPNPSFSGRADTGELFF
>TRBV15|TRBJ2-4|TRBD2|.
TGTGCCACCAGCAGGTGGACTAGCGGGAATGCGAAAAACATTCAGTACTTC
CATSRWTSGNAKNIQYF
>TRBV11-1|TRBJ2-1|.|.
TGTGCCAGCAGCTATGGACTGGAGCAGTTCTTC
CASSYGLEQFF
>TRBV20-1|TRBJ2-1|.|many
TGCAGTGCTAGAGATAGGGGGGACAATGAGCAGTTCTTC
CSARDRGDNEQFF
>TRBV9|TRBJ2-1|TRBD1|.
TGTGCCAGCAGCGTAGCCCCTCAGGGGGCAGGCTACAATGAGCAGCTCTTC
CASSVAPQGAGYNEQLF
>TRBV29-1|TRBJ2-1|TRBD1|.
TGCAGCGTTGAGGGTCAGGACAGGTCCCTTCTATATGAGCAGTTCTTC
CSVEGQDRSLLYEQFF
>TRBV6-1|TRBJ2-1|.|few
TGTGCCAGCAGCGCGACTATGGGAGTCTCCTACAATGAGCAGTTCTTC
CASSATMGVSYNEQFF
>TRBV10-3|TRBJ2-5|.|.
TGTGCCATCAGTGGGCCCGACACCAGCGGGGAGACCCAGTACTTC
CAISGPDTSGETQYF
>TRBV15|TRBJ2-5|.|.
TGTGCCACCAGCAGTCCTGATCAAGAGACCCAGTACTTC
CATSSPDQETQYF
>TRBV20-1|TRBJ2-5|TRBD2|.
TGCAGTGCTAGTCCTACTAGCGGGGGTGGGACCCAGTACTTC
CSASPTSGGGTQYF
>TRBV5-6|TRBJ2-5|.|.
TGTGCCAGCAGCTTCAGGGCGGCCCAGTACTTC
CASSFRAAQYF
>TRBV28|TRBJ2-7|.|.
TGTGCCAGCAGTCCCAACAGGGAATTCGCCTACGAGCAGTACTTC
CASSPNREFAYEQYF
>TRBV7-9|TRBJ2-1|TRBD2|.
TGTGCCAGCAGCTTCCAACTAGCGGGACGTAACAATGAGCAGTTCTTC
CASSFQLAGRNNEQFF
>TRBV29-1|TRBJ1-3|.|few
TGCAGCGTTGAAGATCGGGAGGAACCGGCAGGAAACACCATATATTTT
CSVEDREEPAGNTIYF
>TRBV19|TRBJ1-2|.|.
TGTGCCAGTAGTACCCGAGACGCCATTAACTATGGCTCCACCTTC
CASSTRDAINYGSTF
>TRBV29-1|TRBJ2-4|.|many
TGCAGCGTTCTCACATCGGCACTAGCCAAAAACATTCAGTACTTC
CSVLTSALAKNIQYF
>TRBV6-1|TRBJ1-4|.|.
TGTGCCAGCAGTGACCCCCGGGGCGGCGAAAAACTGTTTTTT
CASSDPRGGEKLFF
>TRBV29-1|TRBJ2-3|.|.
TGCAGCGTTGAGCCCCTGAGGGATACGCAGTATTTT
CSVEPLRDTQYF
>TRBV2|TRBJ2-4|TRBD1|.
TGTGCCGGCACAGGGGGGAGGAACATTCAGTACTTC
CAGTGGRNIQYF
>TRBV12-3/TRBV12-4|TRBJ2-2|TRBD2|few
TGTGCCAGCAGCTGGACTAGCGGGAACACCGGGGAGCTGTTTTTT
CASSWTSGNTGELFF
>TRBV29-1|TRBJ1-2|.|.
TGCAGCGTTGAACGGGGGTATGGCTACACCTTC
CSVERGYGYTF